These 22 T cell receptor beta chains originate from one sample sequenced in a study of shared clonotypes between healthy human individuals. Cells designated naive CD8 were CD45RO-negative and were positively selected for CCR7, with terminally differentiated effector memory CD45RA+ cells excluded. Clones were read by immunoSEQ multiplex PCR, and TCRdb kept only the in-frame ones, dropping some. The table records around 1.9 million clones, around 93% of them present only once. Material: naive CD8+ T cells from PBMCs. The receptors were gathered from a young man in good health. Some clones in this sample may be carry-over from other donors' samples.

The chain carries TRBV7-2 and TRBJ2-1; 9 bases map to TRBD1. From germline, CDR1 is SGHTA and CDR2 FQGNSA. V shed 2 bases, J shed 3 bases, and the junction held 2 bases outside the gene matches. There are 15 residues in the CDR3. The CDR3: CASSLRDRVYNEQFF. Here the CDR3 DNA reads TGTGCCAGCAGCTTACGGGACAGGGTCTACAATGAGCAGTTCTTC.

The rearrangement links TRBV4-2 to TRBJ1-5; no clear D gene. Germline loops: CDR1 LGHNA, CDR2 YNFKEQ. The length of the CDR3 is 15 residues. Trimming stripped 0 bases from V and 4 bases from J, with 10 bases between. CDR3 amino acids: CASSQDQVGNQPQHF. CDR3 nucleotide sequence: TGTGCCAGCAGCCAAGATCAGGTGGGAAATCAGCCCCAGCATTTT.

J is TRBJ1-4 and V is TRBV7-9; unclear D gene. CDR1 SEHNR and CDR2 FQNEAQ come from the germline V gene (reference sequence). The CDR3 covers 14 residues. V lost 1 base and J 7 bases, leaving 10 bases between the germline ends. DNA of the CDR3: TGTGCCAGCAGCTTAGGGTGGATGGCTGAAAAACTGTTTTTT. Amino acid sequence: CASSLGWMAEKLFF.

The chain has TRBV9 and TRBJ2-3; D may be TRBD1 (6 bases). Trimming removed 5 bases at V and 2 bases at J, with 21 bases between. The CDR3 sequence is 17 residues long. Germline V lookup: CDR1 SGDLS, CDR2 YYNGEE. CDR3 region: CASRETGSQRPTDTQYF. CDR3 DNA: TGTGCCAGCAGGGAAACAGGGAGCCAGCGCCCCACAGATACGCAGTATTTT. Drawing the rest from reference TRBV9 and TRBJ2-3, the complete variable domain is DSGVTQTPKHLITATGQRVTLRCSPRSGDLSVYWYQQSLDQGLQFLIQYYNGEERAKGNILERFSAQQFPDLHSELNLSSLELGDSALYFCASRETGSQRPTDTQYFGPGTRLTVL.

The chain uses TRBV7-9 and TRBJ1-2; D gene uncertain. The CDR3 totals 16 residues. The germline V gene encodes CDR1 SEHNR and CDR2 FQNEAQ (reference sequence). Trimming pared 1 base from V and 0 bases from J, leaving 12 bases between. The chain's CDR3 is CASSLGRANSNYGYTF. CDR3 bases: TGTGCCAGCAGCTTAGGGAGGGCAAATTCTAACTATGGCTACACCTTC.

The DNA for the CDR3 is TGCGCCAGCAGCGACGGGACAGGGCTATCCGGGGAGCTGTTTTTT. Its translation is CASSDGTGLSGELFF. The chain recombines TRBV4-3 with TRBJ2-2; TRBD1 aligns across 9 bases. Trimming removed 5 bases from V and 6 bases from J; junction bases left unmatched: 7. CDR1 and CDR2 from the germline V gene are LGHNA and YSLEER. The CDR3 runs to 15 residues.

This clone showed up just once. The chain employs TRBV7-8 and TRBJ1-5; TRBD1 might be the D (6 bases). Deletions cut 1 base from V and 5 bases from J, with 21 bases between. The CDR3 extends over 18 amino acids. Germline V lookup: CDR1 SGHVS, CDR2 FQNEAQ. In DNA, the CDR3 is TGTGCCAGCAGCTTAGTAGTGGTAGGTTTCAGGGGTGATCAGCCCCAGCATTTT. Its translation: CASSLVVVGFRGDQPQHF.

The chain joins TRBV7-3 to TRBJ1-1, with D possibly being TRBD1 (5 bases). Deletions cut 5 bases from V and 7 bases from J, with 17 bases between. This CDR3 has 14 amino acids. CDR1 and CDR2 from the germline V gene are SGHTA and FQGTGA. The CDR3 coding sequence is TGTGCCAGCAGCCTGGGGGGAAGAGGGGATGAAGCTTTCTTT. It is translated as CASSLGGRGDEAFF.

The chain is built from TRBV27 and TRBJ1-2, with D unclear. The CDR3 is 13 residues long. The germline V gene encodes CDR1 MNHEY and CDR2 SMNVEV (reference sequence). V was pared by 6 bases and J by 5 bases, with 13 bases between. Here the CDR3 DNA reads TGTGCCAGCAGCTCCACCACAGAATATGGCTACACCTTC. Translated, it gives CASSSTTEYGYTF.

The chain carries TRBV7-8 and TRBJ2-2; D gene ambiguous. CDR3 length: 16 amino acids. CDR1 and CDR2 from the germline V gene are SGHVS and FQNEAQ. Trimming removed 5 bases from V and 5 bases from J, with 18 bases in between. CDR3 amino acids: CASSPRRGDVTGELFF. The CDR3 coding sequence is TGTGCCAGCAGCCCCCGACGAGGAGATGTTACCGGGGAGCTGTTTTTT.

The chain is built from TRBV27 and TRBJ2-1, with 7 bases identical to TRBD1. The junction had 14 bases not matched to a gene; V was cut back by 5 bases and J by 1 base. This CDR3 comprises 18 residues. Germline V lookup: CDR1 MNHEY, CDR2 SMNVEV (reference sequence). Written as DNA, the CDR3 is TGTGCCAGCAGTCCTTACCCCCCGACAGGGACATCCTACAATGAGCAGTTCTTC. Protein: CASSPYPPTGTSYNEQFF.

V gene TRBV14 combines with J gene TRBJ1-1; D unclear. V lost 0 bases, J lost 0 bases, and 11 bases lay in between. The CDR3 contains 16 residues. Per germline, CDR1 SGHDN and CDR2 FVKESK. CDR3 coding DNA: TGTGCCAGCAGCCAAGAAGGCCGGAGGATGAACACTGAAGCTTTCTTT. Its translation is CASSQEGRRMNTEAFF.

The V gene is TRBV9, the J gene TRBJ2-5; tentative D call: TRBD2 (6 bases). The CDR3 is 11 residues long. Germline CDR1 SGDLS, CDR2 YYNGEE. V was cut by 5 bases and J by 7 bases, with 9 bases left in between. The CDR3 sequence: CASSSAGTQYF. In DNA form, the CDR3 reads TGTGCCAGCAGTTCAGCGGGGACCCAGTACTTC.

The chain uses TRBV27 and TRBJ2-1; no clear D gene. V lost 6 bases to trimming and J lost 4 bases, with 22 bases between them. The CDR3 runs to 17 residues. Germline values: CDR1 MNHEY, CDR2 SMNVEV (reference sequence). The CDR3 DNA is TGTGCCAGCAGGCAAGGGTTAGATCTCTCAGTTTACAATGAGCAGTTCTTC. Its translation is CASRQGLDLSVYNEQFF.

This sequence joins TRBV10-3 and TRBJ2-7; the match to TRBD2 covers 7 bases. The CDR3 runs 14 residues. After removal of 7 bases from V and 0 bases from J, the junction contained 6 bases not matched to a gene. Germline CDR1 ENHRY, CDR2 SYGVKD. DNA of the CDR3: TGTGCCATCAAGAGCGGGGCCGTCTCCTACGAGCAGTACTTC. It encodes CAIKSGAVSYEQYF.

This clone has just one count. V usage is TRBV10-2 and J usage is TRBJ2-3, with a tentative D call TRBD2 (6 bases). The germline CDR1 and CDR2 sequences are WSHSY and SAAADI. CDR3 length: 16 residues. Trimming shortened V by 1 base and J by 4 bases, and 15 bases separated the two germline ends. CDR3 DNA: TGCGCCAGCAGTGAGTATGAGGGAGGCGTTTCAGATACGCAGTATTTT. This gives the protein CASSEYEGGVSDTQYF.

The chain uses TRBV25-1 and TRBJ1-2; D gene ambiguous. The CDR3 has 16 residues. The germline V gene has CDR1 MGHDK and CDR2 SYGVNS. Trimming stripped 8 bases from V and 6 bases from J, with 25 bases between. This CDR3 is CASLGSSYIGFHGYTF. For the CDR3, the DNA is TGTGCCAGCCTTGGGAGTAGCTATATCGGGTTTCATGGCTACACCTTC.

The chain combines TRBV27 with TRBJ2-1, with D maybe TRBD1 (5 bases). Between the trimmed V and J ends, which lost 4 bases and 7 bases, there was a span of 11 bases. There are 13 residues in the CDR3. Germline V gene sequence: CDR1 MNHEY, CDR2 SMNVEV (reference sequence). The CDR3 DNA reads as TGTGCCAGCAGTTCAATCCAGGGAAATGAGCAGTTCTTC. It translates to CASSSIQGNEQFF.

This clone was counted a single time. The gene calls are TRBV6-6 and TRBJ2-3; 7 nucleotides agree with TRBD2. The CDR3 is 15 residues long. V shed 4 bases, J shed 4 bases, and the junction held 8 bases outside the gene matches. From germline, CDR1 is MNHNY and CDR2 SVGAGI (reference sequence). The CDR3 reads CASSWVSGDADTQYF. CDR3 coding DNA: TGTGCCAGCAGTTGGGTCAGCGGGGATGCAGATACGCAGTATTTT.

This clone was recorded once. The J gene is TRBJ2-7, the V gene TRBV7-9, with D perhaps matching TRBD1 or TRBD2 (5 bases each). V gave up 7 bases and J gave up 5 bases, with 15 bases separating them. Germline CDR1 and CDR2: SEHNR and FQNEAQ (reference sequence). The CDR3 sequence is 13 residues long. This CDR3 reads CASKGAPGHEQYF. The CDR3 DNA reads TGTGCCAGCAAAGGGGCCCCGGGGCACGAGCAGTACTTC.

The chain links TRBV7-6 to TRBJ2-3, with 7 bases matching TRBD1. Germline assignment: CDR1 SGHVS and CDR2 FNYEAQ. The V gene end was trimmed by 2 bases and the J gene end by 4 bases; junction bases not matched to a gene: 12. This CDR3 is 17 amino acids long. This CDR3 is CASSLRRQGIIPDTQYF. CDR3 DNA sequence: TGTGCCAGCAGCTTAAGACGACAGGGAATCATCCCAGATACGCAGTATTTT.

This chain joins TRBV10-3 and TRBJ2-1; D might be TRBD2 (6 bases). The CDR3 covers 14 residues. CDR1 and CDR2 (germline): ENHRY, SYGVKD. V was shortened by 9 bases and J by 5 bases, with 17 bases between the two germline ends. In nucleotides, the CDR3 is TGTGCCATATCGGAGGGTGGTGGCAACAATGAGCAGTTCTTC. Its translation: CAISEGGGNNEQFF.